This T cell receptor beta chain emerged from a study of T cell repertoires in cytomegalovirus infection. Turning to the study itself: A matching HLA type, together with CMV infection, was signaled by public TCR beta signatures.

TCRdb processed the reads anew with MiXCR; each CDR3 protein has one entry. Altogether about 680,000 distinct CDR3 sequences are present, around 24% being singletons, with the ten largest covering approximately 8.2%. The sample comprised CD8+ T cells from PBMCs. The receptor's source is a human donor in good health (CMV status not recorded). Some clones in this sample may be carry-over from other donors' samples.

The CDR3 DNA reads TGCGCCAGCAACCTCCGTAAAGGGTTGGCAGATACGCAGTATTTT. Protein sequence: CASNLRKGLADTQYF. The gene calls are TRBV4-3 and TRBJ2-3; D is unresolved. V was cut by 7 bases and J by 4 bases, with 18 bases left in between. The CDR3 spans 15 residues. CDR1 and CDR2 from the germline V gene are LGHNA and YSLEER.